This T cell receptor (beta chain) was identified in a study of blood T cell repertoires in COVID-19. Study at large: There were acute and convalescent COVID-19 samples, and they came from the United States, Italy and Spain.

The germline V gene has CDR1 SGHNT and CDR2 YYREEE (reference sequence). The CDR3 is made up of 15 amino acids. J lost 1 base, V lost 5 bases, and 5 bases had no gene match. In the authors' workflow: Using reference gene primer amplification, nucleated cell counts were estimated. The method was immunoSEQ multiplex PCR; TCRdb's version includes in-frame clones alone and lacks a portion of them. The D gene and trimming were derived from the DNA, and the V and J assignments and clone size from that table. The repertoire holds about 70,000 clones, with 70% to 90% as singletons. J is TRBJ2-7 and V is TRBV5-4; 11 bases align to TRBD1. The sample taken for sequencing was peripheral blood. The receptor was derived from a woman older than 75 with acute or convalescent COVID-19. CDR3 amino acids: CASRFGQGASYEQYF. CDR3 sequence (DNA): TGTGCCAGCAGATTTGGACAGGGGGCGTCCTACGAGCAGTACTTC.